This T cell receptor (beta chain) derives from a study of blood T cell repertoires in COVID-19. For the study at large: Nucleic acid was either cDNA or gDNA, and it came from T cells, B-cell-depleted T cells, or PBMCs.

Methods used by the authors: Reference gene primer amplification gave nucleated cell count estimates. Assay: immunoSEQ multiplex PCR; the TCRdb copy retains only in-frame clones and omits some. For V, J and clone size, that table is used; D and trimming come from the DNA. The sample has 250,000 to 300,000 clones, nearly 90% seen once. CDR1 GTSNPN and CDR2 SVGIG come from the germline V gene (reference sequence). V lost 0 bases and J lost 5, with 14 bases in between. The CDR3 spans 15 residues. Membership in each cohort depended on participant-reported clinical history. Resolution of symptoms, clearance, or two negative PCRs was present in recovered Cohort 3 donors. This clone was detected only once.

This receptor was taken from a woman aged 60-75 years who had recovered from COVID-19. This rearrangement joins TRBV30 to TRBJ2-1, with D tentatively TRBD2 (6 bases). Sequencing was carried out using PBMCs or T cells enriched from blood (not recorded which). CDR3 sequence reads: CAWSVNRPGDNEQFF. As DNA, the CDR3 is TGTGCCTGGAGTGTAAATCGGCCGGGGGACAATGAGCAGTTCTTC.